This record concerns one T cell receptor (beta chain) sequence. Antigen specificity is unknown. Other DNA sequences in this sample translate to the same CDR3. It was about 180 ng DNA, 25,000 to 35,000 T cell genomes, that sorted-subset replicate PCRs used. Method: immunoSEQ multiplex PCR; TCRdb's copy keeps in-frame clones and lacks some. Found here are about 2.3 million clones, 80% to 95% of them singletons; the top ten hold 0.37%. These data belong to a study of shared clonotypes between healthy human individuals. This CDR3 has 15 amino acids. Losses at the gene ends were 6 bases for V and 1 base for J; bases not matched to a gene: 5. Germline V lookup: CDR1 MDHEN, CDR2 SYDVKM. The investigators split CD4+ cells into a CD45RA+ naive subset and a CD45RA-negative memory subset. Study-level points and caveats: Clonotypes which were not shared had lower generation probabilities than clonotypes that all four donors shared. Naive subsets typically showed greater estimated richness than memory subsets.

The sequenced sample was naive CD4+ T cells from PBMCs. The subset: CD45RA+ positively selected. The receptor's source is a man between 18 and 29 years old in good health. Some clones in this sample may be carry-over from other donors' samples. This chain joins TRBV28 and TRBJ1-5, with TRBD1 matching 8 bases. This CDR3 reads CASSAGGKSNQPQHF. CDR3 nucleotide sequence: TGTGCCAGCAGCGCAGGGGGCAAGAGCAATCAGCCCCAGCATTTT.